This T cell receptor beta chain was sequenced during a study of T cells after yellow fever vaccination. About the study: Preparation of the low-cell-number fractions used SMART-Seq v4 Ultra Low Input.

CDR1 is MDHEN and CDR2 is SYDVKM in the germline V gene. With V trimmed by 5 bases and J by 1 base, 8 bases remained unmatched. The CDR3 consists of 17 residues. For this clonotype: The antigen remains unidentified.

Researchers made TCR cDNA using 5'RACE template switching, and this step added a universal primer site and UMIs. TCRdb used MiXCR to reprocess the 5' RACE reads, holding one entry per CDR3 protein. The top ten hold about 0.51% of the sample, which has roughly 250,000 distinct CDR3 sequences, 10% to 15% seen once. Study-wide findings and caveats: Clones from primary vaccination mostly reappeared after the booster (roughly 95% CD4, about 85% CD8). It was a small share of clonotypes that appeared in both CD4 and CD8 compartments.

The starting material was CD4+ T cells sorted from PBMCs, obtained 45 days after the yellow fever booster vaccination. The clonotype was recovered from a young man who received the YFV17D yellow fever vaccine. V and J are TRBV28 and TRBJ2-2; 9 bases match TRBD1. In DNA, the CDR3 is TGTGCCAGCAGTGCACCGACAGGGGGTGGGAACACCGGGGAGCTGTTTTTT. Translating it yields CASSAPTGGGNTGELFF.